Described below is a single TCR beta chain sequence and its context. The data stem from a study of blood T cell repertoires in COVID-19. Study information: Samples representing acute and convalescent COVID-19 were sourced from the United States, Italy and Spain. T cells, B-cell-depleted T cells, or PBMCs provided the cDNA or gDNA that served as material.

Trimming cost V 3 bases and J 3 bases; bases outside gene matches: 4. The CDR3 has 14 amino acids. The germline V gene has CDR1 LNHDA and CDR2 SQIVND (reference sequence). In the study's own analysis: For nucleated cells, counts were estimated from reference gene primer amplification. TCRdb's table, derived via immunoSEQ multiplex PCR, lists solely in-frame clones and lacks some. V, J and clone size are taken as reported in that table, and D and trimming were inferred from the DNA itself. The table has roughly 250,000 clones, approximately 90% seen once; the top ten hold 7.2%. Material: peripheral blood. The receptor's source is a man aged 55 to 70 who had recovered from COVID-19. The V and J genes are TRBV19 and TRBJ1-1; 7 bases map to TRBD1. The CDR3 DNA follows: TGTGCCAGTAGTATTGGTGACAGGGACACTGAAGCTTTCTTT. It yields the protein CASSIGDRDTEAFF.